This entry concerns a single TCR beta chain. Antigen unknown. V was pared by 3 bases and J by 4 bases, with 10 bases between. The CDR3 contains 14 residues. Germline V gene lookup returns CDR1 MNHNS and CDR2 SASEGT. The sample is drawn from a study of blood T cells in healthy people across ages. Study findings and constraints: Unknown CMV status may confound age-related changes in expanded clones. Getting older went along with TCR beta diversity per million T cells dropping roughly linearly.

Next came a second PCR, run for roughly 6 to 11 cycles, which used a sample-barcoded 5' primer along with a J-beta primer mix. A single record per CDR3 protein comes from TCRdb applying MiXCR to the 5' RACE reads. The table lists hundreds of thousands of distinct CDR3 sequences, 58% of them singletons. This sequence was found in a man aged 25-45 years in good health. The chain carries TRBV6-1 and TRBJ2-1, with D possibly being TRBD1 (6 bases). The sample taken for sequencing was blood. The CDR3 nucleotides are TGTGCCAGCAGTGATTGGACAGCTTACAATGAGCAGTTCTTC. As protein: CASSDWTAYNEQFF.